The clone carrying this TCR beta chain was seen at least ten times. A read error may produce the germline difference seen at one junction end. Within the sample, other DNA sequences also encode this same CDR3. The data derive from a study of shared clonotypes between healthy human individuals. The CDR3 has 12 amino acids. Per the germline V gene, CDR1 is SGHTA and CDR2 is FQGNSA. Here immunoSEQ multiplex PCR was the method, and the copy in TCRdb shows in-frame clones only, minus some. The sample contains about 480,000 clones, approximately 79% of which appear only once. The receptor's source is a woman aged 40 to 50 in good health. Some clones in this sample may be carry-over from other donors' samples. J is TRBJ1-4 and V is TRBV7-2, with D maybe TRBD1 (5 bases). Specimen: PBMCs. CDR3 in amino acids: CASSLTPGATIF. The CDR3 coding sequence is TGTGCCAGCAGCTTAACACCCGGGGCGACGATCTTT.